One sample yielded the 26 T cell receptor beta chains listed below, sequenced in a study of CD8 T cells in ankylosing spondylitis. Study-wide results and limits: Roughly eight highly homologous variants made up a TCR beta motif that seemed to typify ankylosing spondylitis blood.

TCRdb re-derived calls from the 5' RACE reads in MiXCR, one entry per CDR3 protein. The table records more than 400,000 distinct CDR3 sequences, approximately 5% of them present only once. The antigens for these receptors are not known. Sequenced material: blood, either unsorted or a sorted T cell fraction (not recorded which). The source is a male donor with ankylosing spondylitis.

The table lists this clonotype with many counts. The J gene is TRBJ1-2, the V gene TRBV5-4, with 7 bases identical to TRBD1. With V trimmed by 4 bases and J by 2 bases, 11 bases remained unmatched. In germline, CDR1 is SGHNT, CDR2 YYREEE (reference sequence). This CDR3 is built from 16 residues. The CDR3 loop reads CASSLRQGTLNYGYTF. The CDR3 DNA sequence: TGTGCCAGCAGCCTAAGACAGGGCACTCTCAACTATGGCTACACCTTC.

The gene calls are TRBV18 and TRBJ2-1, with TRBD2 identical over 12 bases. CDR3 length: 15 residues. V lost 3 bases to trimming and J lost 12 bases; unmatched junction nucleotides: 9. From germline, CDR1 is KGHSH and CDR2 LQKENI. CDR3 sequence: CASSPVTGLAGLQFF. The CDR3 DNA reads TGTGCCAGCTCACCTGTTACTGGACTAGCGGGGCTGCAGTTCTTC.

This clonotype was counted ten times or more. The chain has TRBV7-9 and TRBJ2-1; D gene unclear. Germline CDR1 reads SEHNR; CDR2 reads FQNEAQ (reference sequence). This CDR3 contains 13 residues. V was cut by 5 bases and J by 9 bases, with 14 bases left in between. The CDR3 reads CASSVRRRSEQFF. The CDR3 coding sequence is TGTGCCAGCAGCGTTAGAAGACGCAGTGAGCAGTTCTTC.

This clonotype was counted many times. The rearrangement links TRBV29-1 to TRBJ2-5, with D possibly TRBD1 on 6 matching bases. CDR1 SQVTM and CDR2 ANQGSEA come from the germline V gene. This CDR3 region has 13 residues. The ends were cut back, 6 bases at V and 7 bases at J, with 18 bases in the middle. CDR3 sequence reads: CSVDGQRRLTQYF. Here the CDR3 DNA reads TGCAGCGTCGACGGACAGAGACGGCTGACCCAGTACTTC. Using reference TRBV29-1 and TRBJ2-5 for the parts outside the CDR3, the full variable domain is SAVISQKPSRDICQRGTSLTIQCQVDSQVTMMFWYRQQPGQSLTLIATANQGSEATYESGFVIDKFPISRPNLTFSTLTVSNMSPEDSSIYLCSVDGQRRLTQYFGPGTRLLVL.

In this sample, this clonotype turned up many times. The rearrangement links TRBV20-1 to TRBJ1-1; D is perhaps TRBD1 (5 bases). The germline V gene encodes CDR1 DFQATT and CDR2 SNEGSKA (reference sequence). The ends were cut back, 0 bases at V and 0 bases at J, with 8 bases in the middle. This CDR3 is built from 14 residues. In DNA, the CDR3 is TGCAGTGCTAGAGATGAGGGGCTGAACACTGAAGCTTTCTTT. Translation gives CSARDEGLNTEAFF.

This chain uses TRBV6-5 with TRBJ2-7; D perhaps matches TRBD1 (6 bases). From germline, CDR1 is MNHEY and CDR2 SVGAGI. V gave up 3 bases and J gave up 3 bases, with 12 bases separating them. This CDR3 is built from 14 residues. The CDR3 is CASSYDRSFYEQYF. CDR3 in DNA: TGTGCCAGCAGTTATGACAGGAGCTTCTACGAGCAGTACTTC.

CDR3 loop: CSAPRTLPYEQYF. In DNA form, the CDR3 reads TGCAGTGCACCAAGGACTCTCCCCTACGAGCAGTACTTC. This rearrangement joins TRBV20-1 to TRBJ2-7; D might be TRBD2 (5 bases). The CDR3 contains 13 residues. From germline, CDR1 is DFQATT and CDR2 SNEGSKA (reference sequence). V dropped 6 bases and J dropped 2 bases, with 14 bases sitting between them.

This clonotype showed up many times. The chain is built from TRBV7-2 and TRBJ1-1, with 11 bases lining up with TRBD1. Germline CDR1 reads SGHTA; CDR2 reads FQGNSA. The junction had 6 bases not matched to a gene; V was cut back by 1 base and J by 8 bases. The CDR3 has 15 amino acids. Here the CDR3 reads CASSLVRTGGGEAFF. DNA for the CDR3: TGTGCCAGCAGCTTAGTTAGGACAGGGGGCGGGGAAGCTTTCTTT.

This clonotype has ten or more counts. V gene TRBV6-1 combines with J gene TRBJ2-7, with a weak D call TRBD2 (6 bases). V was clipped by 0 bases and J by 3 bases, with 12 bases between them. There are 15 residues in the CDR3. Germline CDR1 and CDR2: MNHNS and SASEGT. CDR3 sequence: CASSEAGGPYYEQYF. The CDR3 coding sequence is TGTGCCAGCAGTGAAGCGGGGGGACCTTACTACGAGCAGTACTTC.

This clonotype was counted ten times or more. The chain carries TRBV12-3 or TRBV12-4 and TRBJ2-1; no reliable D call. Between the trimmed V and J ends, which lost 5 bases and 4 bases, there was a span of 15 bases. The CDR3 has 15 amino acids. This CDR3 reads CASSPRRIFYNEQFF. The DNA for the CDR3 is TGTGCCAGCAGTCCTAGACGGATTTTTTACAATGAGCAGTTCTTC.

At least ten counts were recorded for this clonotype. CDR3 bases: TGTGCCAGCGGGAACAGGGAGAATCAGCCCCAGCATTTT. Residues: CASGNRENQPQHF. The chain carries TRBV6-2 or TRBV6-3 and TRBJ1-5; D is possibly TRBD1 (6 bases). The V gene's germline CDR1 is MNHEY and CDR2 SVGEGT. Between the trimmed V and J ends, which lost 8 bases and 4 bases, there was a span of 12 bases. The CDR3 contains 13 residues.

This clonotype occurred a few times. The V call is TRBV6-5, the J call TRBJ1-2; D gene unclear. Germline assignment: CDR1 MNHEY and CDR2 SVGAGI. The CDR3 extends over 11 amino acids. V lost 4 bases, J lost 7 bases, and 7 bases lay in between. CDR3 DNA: TGTGCCAGCAGTTCGCAGAGTGGCTACACCTTC. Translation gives CASSSQSGYTF.

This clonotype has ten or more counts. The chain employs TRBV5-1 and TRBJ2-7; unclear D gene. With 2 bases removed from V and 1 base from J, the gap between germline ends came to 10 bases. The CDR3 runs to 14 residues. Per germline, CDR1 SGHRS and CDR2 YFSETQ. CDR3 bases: TGCGCCAGCAGCTTAGACAAGATTTCCTACGAGCAGTACTTC. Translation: CASSLDKISYEQYF. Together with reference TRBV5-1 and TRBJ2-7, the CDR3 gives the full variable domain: KAGVTQTPRYLIKTRGQQVTLSCSPISGHRSVSWYQQTPGQGLQFLFEYFSETQRNKGNFPGRFSGRQFSNSRSEMNVSTLELGDSALYLCASSLDKISYEQYFGPGTRLTVT.

CDR3 sequence reads: CASSLMWVGDNEQFF. CDR3 DNA: TGTGCCAGCAGCTTAATGTGGGTCGGGGACAATGAGCAGTTCTTC. The rearrangement links TRBV7-2 to TRBJ2-1; D is possibly TRBD2 (5 bases). V shed 2 bases and J shed 5 bases, with 13 bases lying between them. The CDR3 has 15 amino acids. The germline V gene has CDR1 SGHTA and CDR2 FQGNSA.

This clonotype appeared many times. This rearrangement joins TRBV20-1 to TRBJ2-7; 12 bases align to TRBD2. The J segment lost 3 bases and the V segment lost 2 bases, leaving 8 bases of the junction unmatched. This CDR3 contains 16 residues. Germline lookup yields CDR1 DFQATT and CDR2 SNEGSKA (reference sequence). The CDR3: CSARPGLAGEIYEQYF. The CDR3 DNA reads TGCAGTGCTAGACCGGGACTAGCGGGCGAAATCTACGAGCAGTACTTC.

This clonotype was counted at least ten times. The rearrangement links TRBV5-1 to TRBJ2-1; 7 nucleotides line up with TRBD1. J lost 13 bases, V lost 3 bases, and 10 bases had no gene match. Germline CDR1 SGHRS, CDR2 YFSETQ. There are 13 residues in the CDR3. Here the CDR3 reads CASSYDREGHQFF. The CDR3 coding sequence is TGCGCCAGCAGCTATGACAGGGAAGGCCACCAGTTCTTC.

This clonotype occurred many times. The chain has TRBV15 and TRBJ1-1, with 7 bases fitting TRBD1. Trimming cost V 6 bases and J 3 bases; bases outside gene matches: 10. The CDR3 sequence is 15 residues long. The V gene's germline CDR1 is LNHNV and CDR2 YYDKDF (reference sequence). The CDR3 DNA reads TGTGCCACCAGAGCAGACAGGGAATGGTACACTGAAGCTTTCTTT. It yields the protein CATRADREWYTEAFF.

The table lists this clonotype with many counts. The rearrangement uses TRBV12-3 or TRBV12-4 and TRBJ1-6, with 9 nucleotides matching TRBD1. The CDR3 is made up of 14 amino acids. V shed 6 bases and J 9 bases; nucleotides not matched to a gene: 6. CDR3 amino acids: CASSAGQGISPLHF. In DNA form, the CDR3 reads TGTGCCAGCAGCGCCGGACAGGGGATTTCACCCCTCCACTTT.

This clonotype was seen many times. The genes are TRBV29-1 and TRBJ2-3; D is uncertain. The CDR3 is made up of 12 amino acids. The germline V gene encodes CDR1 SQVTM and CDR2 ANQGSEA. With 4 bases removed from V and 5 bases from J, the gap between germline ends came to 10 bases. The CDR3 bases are TGCAGCGTTGCTCAGACAATAGATACGCAGTATTTT. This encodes CSVAQTIDTQYF.

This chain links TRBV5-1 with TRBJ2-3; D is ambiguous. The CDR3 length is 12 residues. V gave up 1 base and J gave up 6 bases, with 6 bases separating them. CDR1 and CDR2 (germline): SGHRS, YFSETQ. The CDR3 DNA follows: TGCGCCAGCAGCTTGTCAAAGGATACGCAGTATTTT. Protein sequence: CASSLSKDTQYF.

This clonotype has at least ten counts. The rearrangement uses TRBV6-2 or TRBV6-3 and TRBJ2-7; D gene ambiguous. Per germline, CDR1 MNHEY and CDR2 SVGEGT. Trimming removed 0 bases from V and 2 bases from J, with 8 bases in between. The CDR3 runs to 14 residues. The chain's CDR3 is CASSYSTVTYEQYF. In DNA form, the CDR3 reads TGTGCCAGCAGTTACTCCACAGTAACCTACGAGCAGTACTTC.

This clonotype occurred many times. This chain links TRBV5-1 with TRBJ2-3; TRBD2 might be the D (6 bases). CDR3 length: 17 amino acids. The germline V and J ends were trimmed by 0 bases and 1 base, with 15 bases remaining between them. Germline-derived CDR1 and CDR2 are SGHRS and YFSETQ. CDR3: CASSLDPAGGGTDTQYF. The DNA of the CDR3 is TGCGCCAGCAGCTTGGACCCCGCCGGAGGGGGCACAGATACGCAGTATTTT.

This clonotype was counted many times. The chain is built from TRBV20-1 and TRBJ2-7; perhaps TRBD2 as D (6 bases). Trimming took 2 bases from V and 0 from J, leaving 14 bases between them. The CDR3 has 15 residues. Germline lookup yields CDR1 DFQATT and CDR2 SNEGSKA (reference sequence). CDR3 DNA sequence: TGCAGTGCTAGACTCCTTCTAGCGTCCTCCTACGAGCAGTACTTC. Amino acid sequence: CSARLLLASSYEQYF.

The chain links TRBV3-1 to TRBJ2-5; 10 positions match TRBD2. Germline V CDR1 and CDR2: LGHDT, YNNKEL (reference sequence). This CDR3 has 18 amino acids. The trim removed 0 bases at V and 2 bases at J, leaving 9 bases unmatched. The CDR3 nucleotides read TGTGCCAGCAGCCAAGATACTATAGGACTAGCGGCGCAAGAGACCCAGTACTTC. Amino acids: CASSQDTIGLAAQETQYF.

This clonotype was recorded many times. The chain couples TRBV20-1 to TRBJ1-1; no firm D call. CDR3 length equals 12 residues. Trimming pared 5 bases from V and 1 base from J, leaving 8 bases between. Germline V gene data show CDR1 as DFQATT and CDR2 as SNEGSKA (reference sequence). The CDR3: CSADTANTEAFF. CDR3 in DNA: TGCAGTGCTGACACAGCGAACACTGAAGCTTTCTTT.

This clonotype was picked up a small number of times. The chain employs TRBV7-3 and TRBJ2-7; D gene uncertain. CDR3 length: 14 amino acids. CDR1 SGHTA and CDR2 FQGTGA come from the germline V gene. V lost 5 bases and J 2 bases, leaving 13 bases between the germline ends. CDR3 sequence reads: CASSINPGPYEQYF. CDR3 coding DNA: TGTGCCAGCAGCATAAACCCAGGCCCCTACGAGCAGTACTTC.